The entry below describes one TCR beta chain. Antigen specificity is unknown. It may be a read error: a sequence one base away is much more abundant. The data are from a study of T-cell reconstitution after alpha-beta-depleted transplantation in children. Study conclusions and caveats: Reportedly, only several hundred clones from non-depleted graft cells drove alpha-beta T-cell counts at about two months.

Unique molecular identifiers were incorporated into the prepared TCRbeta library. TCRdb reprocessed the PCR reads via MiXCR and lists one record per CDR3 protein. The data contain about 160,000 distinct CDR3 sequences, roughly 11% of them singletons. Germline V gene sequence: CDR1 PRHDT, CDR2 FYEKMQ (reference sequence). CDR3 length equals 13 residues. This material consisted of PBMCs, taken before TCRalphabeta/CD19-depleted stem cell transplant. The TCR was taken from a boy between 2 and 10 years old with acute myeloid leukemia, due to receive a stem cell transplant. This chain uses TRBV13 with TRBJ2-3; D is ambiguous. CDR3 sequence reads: CTSSLVTQDTQYF. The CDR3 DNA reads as TGTACCAGCAGCTTAGTGACACAAGATACGCAGTATTTT. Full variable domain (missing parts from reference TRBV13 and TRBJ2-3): AAGVIQSPRHLIKEKRETATLKCYPIPRHDTVYWYQQGPGQDPQFLISFYEKMQSDKGSIPDRFSAQQFSDYHSELNMSSLELGDSALYFCTSSLVTQDTQYFGPGTRLTVL.